A single sample is the source of the 12 T cell receptor beta chains below, sequenced in a study of Ad26.COV2.S vaccination and SARS-CoV-2 variants. Noted treatment: around 19 received Ad26.COV2.S at low or high dose, single or two shots; about five received placebo; per-sample allocation not given. The samples were gathered on day 63 after the first injection of vaccine or placebo. The assay was immunoSEQ multiplex PCR, and TCRdb's table has in-frame clones only and misses some. The repertoire has about 420,000 clones, roughly 90% of them found once; the top ten carry roughly 4%. Sequenced material: peripheral blood, taken in a trial of Ad26.COV2.S vaccine versus placebo. The receptors were gathered from a person between 18 and 65 years old who received the Ad26.COV2.S COVID-19 vaccine or a placebo.

This clone was observed a few times. The V gene is TRBV3-1 (or the pseudogene TRBV3-2), the J gene TRBJ2-5; TRBD2 aligns across 9 bases. The J segment lost 5 bases and the V segment lost 4 bases, leaving 11 bases of the junction unmatched. The CDR3 runs to 16 residues. Looked up from germline, CDR1 is LGHDT and CDR2 is YNNKEL (reference sequence). The DNA of the CDR3 is TGTGCCAGCAGCCGGGCGGCTAGCGGGGTCGGGGAGACCCAGTACTTC. It translates to CASSRAASGVGETQYF.

The V call is TRBV5-4, the J call TRBJ2-1; 9 positions agree with TRBD1. From germline, CDR1 is SGHNT and CDR2 YYREEE (reference sequence). The CDR3 spans 16 residues. V dropped 0 bases and J dropped 9; count of bases not matched to a gene: 10. The CDR3 coding sequence is TGTGCCAGCAGCTTGGACGGGACAGGGAGGTTGGGTGAGCAGTTCTTC. Amino acid sequence: CASSLDGTGRLGEQFF.

This chain joins TRBV7-2 and TRBJ2-7; 10 bases match TRBD1. Germline V CDR1 and CDR2: SGHTA, FQGNSA. With V trimmed by 2 bases and J by 2 bases, 6 bases remained unmatched. The CDR3 spans 16 residues. CDR3 in amino acids: CASSLTVGQGTYEQYF. CDR3 coding DNA: TGTGCCAGCAGCTTAACTGTGGGACAGGGGACCTACGAGCAGTACTTC. Complete variable domain (other parts from reference TRBV7-2 and TRBJ2-7): GAGVSQSPSNKVTEKGKDVELRCDPISGHTALYWYRQSLGQGLEFLIYFQGNSAPDKSGLPSDRFSAERTGGSVSTLTIQRTQQEDSAVYLCASSLTVGQGTYEQYFGPGTRLTVT.

In DNA form, the CDR3 reads TGTGCCAGCAGCTTAGCCGCAGGGTCAGATACGCAGTATTTT. Protein sequence: CASSLAAGSDTQYF. The chain links TRBV7-2 to TRBJ2-3; D might be TRBD1 (5 bases). Germline CDR1 SGHTA, CDR2 FQGNSA. Trimming shortened V by 0 bases and J by 4 bases, and 8 bases separated the two germline ends. The length of the CDR3 is 14 residues.

The chain couples TRBV6-5 to TRBJ2-5, with TRBD1 matching over 8 bases. With V trimmed by 6 bases and J by 4 bases, 10 bases remained unmatched. The CDR3 is 15 amino acids. Germline values: CDR1 MNHEY, CDR2 SVGAGI. CDR3 region: CASSPLGQGLETQYF. In nucleotides, the CDR3 is TGTGCCAGCAGCCCCCTCGGACAGGGACTAGAGACCCAGTACTTC.

The J gene is TRBJ2-5, the V gene TRBV5-1, with D possibly being TRBD2 (7 bases). V shed 2 bases and J shed 5 bases, with 16 bases lying between them. The germline V gene encodes CDR1 SGHRS and CDR2 YFSETQ. The CDR3 length is 15 residues. CDR3 DNA sequence: TGCGCCAGCAGCTTTAGGGCAGGGGAGGGTGAGACCCAGTACTTC. Translation gives CASSFRAGEGETQYF.

The chain uses TRBV5-5 and TRBJ1-5; TRBD1 is a possible D gene (5 bases). CDR1 is SGHKS and CDR2 is YYEKEE in the germline V gene (reference sequence). Trimming stripped 0 bases from V and 9 bases from J, with 13 bases between. The CDR3 is 14 amino acids. Here the CDR3 DNA reads TGTGCCAGCAGCTTGGGGCCCCGTGGGGGGCCCCAGCATTTT. Translated: CASSLGPRGGPQHF.

J is TRBJ1-3 and V is TRBV19, with a tentative D call TRBD1 (5 bases). The CDR3 consists of 16 residues. V was shortened by 6 bases and J by 0 bases, with 15 bases between the two germline ends. CDR1 is LNHDA and CDR2 is SQIVND in the germline V gene (reference sequence). This chain's CDR3 is CASRAWDGDSGNTIYF. The CDR3 DNA follows: TGTGCCAGTAGGGCGTGGGACGGAGACTCTGGAAACACCATATATTTT.

This clone showed up just a few times. The V call is TRBV28, the J call TRBJ1-6, with 11 positions matching TRBD1. The CDR3 has 17 amino acids. With 4 bases clipped from V and 5 bases from J, the junction kept 7 bases outside the gene matches. Germline V gene data show CDR1 as MDHEN and CDR2 as SYDVKM. The CDR3 DNA is TGTGCCAGCAGTTCTGGGACAGGGGGACGGAATAATTCACCCCTCCACTTT. Amino acid sequence: CASSSGTGGRNNSPLHF. Full variable domain (rest looked up from reference TRBV28 and TRBJ1-6): DVKVTQSSRYLVKRTGEKVFLECVQDMDHENMFWYRQDPGLGLRLIYFSYDVKMKEKGDIPEGYSVSREKKERFSLILESASTNQTSMYLCASSSGTGGRNNSPLHFGNGTRLTVT.

The J gene is TRBJ1-1, the V gene TRBV12-3 or TRBV12-4; 8 bases fit TRBD1. J lost 5 bases, V lost 5 bases, and 1 base had no gene match. The CDR3 contains 12 residues. This CDR3 is CASSRTGTEAFF. CDR3 DNA sequence: TGTGCCAGCAGTCGGACAGGGACTGAAGCTTTCTTT.

The gene calls are TRBV9 and TRBJ2-1; D is perhaps TRBD2 (6 bases). Germline-derived CDR1 and CDR2 are SGDLS and YYNGEE. The CDR3 runs 14 residues. V gave up 4 bases and J gave up 8 bases, with 16 bases separating them. The CDR3 coding sequence is TGTGCCAGCAGCCCTGGGGGGTCTGGAGATGAGCAGTTCTTC. Its translation: CASSPGGSGDEQFF.

The chain is built from TRBV12-3 or TRBV12-4 and TRBJ1-1; D unclear. This CDR3 contains 13 residues. V shed 7 bases and J shed 0 bases, with 9 bases lying between them. CDR3 DNA sequence: TGTGCCAGCACTCTACGGATGAACACTGAAGCTTTCTTT. Translation: CASTLRMNTEAFF.